What follows is one T cell receptor (beta chain) and its context. Its target is not known. The sample originates from a study of T cell repertoires in cytomegalovirus infection. Study-wide background: Public TCR beta signatures were indicative of both CMV infection and a matching HLA type.

From germline, CDR1 is MDHEN and CDR2 SYDVKM. V was cut by 2 bases and J by 0 bases, with 11 bases left in between. The CDR3 runs to 16 residues. TCRdb re-derived calls from the reads in MiXCR, one entry per CDR3 protein. There are approximately 500,000 distinct CDR3 sequences in the sample; about 15% occur only once, and 24% lies in the top ten. Study outcomes and limitations: HLA-C-restricted CMV-specific TCR beta clonotypes prevailed in the ex vivo response.

This TCR came from a human donor in good health (CMV status not recorded). Some clones in this sample may be carry-over from other donors' samples. The J gene is TRBJ1-3, the V gene TRBV28; tentatively, D is TRBD1 (5 bases). Sequencing was done on a sample of CD8+ T cells from PBMCs. The CDR3 sequence: CASSLVLGDSGNTIYF. DNA of the CDR3: TGTGCCAGCAGTTTAGTGCTGGGGGACTCTGGAAACACCATATATTTT. Combining the CDR3 with reference TRBV28 and TRBJ1-3 gives the whole variable domain DVKVTQSSRYLVKRTGEKVFLECVQDMDHENMFWYRQDPGLGLRLIYFSYDVKMKEKGDIPEGYSVSREKKERFSLILESASTNQTSMYLCASSLVLGDSGNTIYFGEGSWLTVV.